Given below is one TCR beta chain in context. This sample was included in a study of blood T cell repertoires in COVID-19. Original data processing: Reference gene primer amplification yielded estimated nucleated cell counts. TCRdb's copy holds only in-frame clones and misses some; the assay was immunoSEQ multiplex PCR. The V and J calls and clone size were taken over from that table, and D and trimming were inferred from the DNA. Of about 340,000 clones detected, 65% to 85% appear once; the ten largest clones hold 2.5% to 3%. The receptor comes from a man aged 25-45 years with active or convalescent COVID-19. The material sequenced was peripheral blood.

The CDR3 DNA reads TGTGCCACCAGTGATTTAGTCCGTCAGTACACAGATACGCAGTATTTT. Translated: CATSDLVRQYTDTQYF. V usage is TRBV24-1 and J usage is TRBJ2-3; D gene ambiguous. CDR3 length: 16 amino acids. V lost 1 base, J lost 2 bases, and 12 bases lay in between. Germline assignment: CDR1 KGHDR and CDR2 SFDVKD.